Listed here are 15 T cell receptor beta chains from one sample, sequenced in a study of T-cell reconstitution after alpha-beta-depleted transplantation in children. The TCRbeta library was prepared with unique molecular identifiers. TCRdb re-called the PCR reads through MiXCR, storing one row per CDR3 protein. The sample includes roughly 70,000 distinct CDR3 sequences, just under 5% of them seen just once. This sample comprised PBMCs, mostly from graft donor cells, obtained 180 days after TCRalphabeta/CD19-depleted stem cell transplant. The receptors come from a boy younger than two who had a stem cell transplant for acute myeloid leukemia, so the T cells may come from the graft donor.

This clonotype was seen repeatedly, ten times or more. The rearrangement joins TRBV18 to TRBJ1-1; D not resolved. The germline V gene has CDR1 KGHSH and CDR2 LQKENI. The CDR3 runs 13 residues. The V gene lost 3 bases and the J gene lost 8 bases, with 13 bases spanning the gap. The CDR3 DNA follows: TGTGCCAGCTCACCCCGGATCGAGAAGGAAGCTTTCTTT. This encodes CASSPRIEKEAFF.

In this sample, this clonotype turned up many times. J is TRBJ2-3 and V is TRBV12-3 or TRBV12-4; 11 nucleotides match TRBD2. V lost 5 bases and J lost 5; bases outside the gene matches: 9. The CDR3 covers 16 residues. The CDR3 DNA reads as TGTGCCAGCAGTCTAAGGATAGCGGGGGGGCTAGATACGCAGTATTTT. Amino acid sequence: CASSLRIAGGLDTQYF.

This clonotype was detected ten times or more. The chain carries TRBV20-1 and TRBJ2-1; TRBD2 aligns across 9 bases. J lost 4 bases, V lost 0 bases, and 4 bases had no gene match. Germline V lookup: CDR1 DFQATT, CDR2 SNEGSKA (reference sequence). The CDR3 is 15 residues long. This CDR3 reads CSARDPSGGYNEQFF. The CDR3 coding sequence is TGCAGTGCTAGAGATCCGAGCGGGGGGTACAATGAGCAGTTCTTC.

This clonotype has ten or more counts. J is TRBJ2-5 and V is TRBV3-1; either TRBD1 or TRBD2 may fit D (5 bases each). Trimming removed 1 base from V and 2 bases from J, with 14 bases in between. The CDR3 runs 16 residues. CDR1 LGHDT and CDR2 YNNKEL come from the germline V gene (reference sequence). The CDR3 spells CASSQVAGDPQETQYF. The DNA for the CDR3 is TGTGCCAGCAGCCAAGTCGCCGGGGACCCTCAAGAGACCCAGTACTTC.

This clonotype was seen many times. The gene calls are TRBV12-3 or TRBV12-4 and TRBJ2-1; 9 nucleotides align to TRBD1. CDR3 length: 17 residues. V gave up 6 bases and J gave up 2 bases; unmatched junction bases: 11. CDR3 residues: CASSPSPGQGTYNEQFF. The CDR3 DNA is TGTGCCAGCAGCCCATCACCGGGACAGGGAACCTACAATGAGCAGTTCTTC.

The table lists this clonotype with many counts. Here the CDR3 DNA reads TGTGCCAGCAGCTTCGGGACACAAGAGACCCAGTACTTC. It codes for CASSFGTQETQYF. The chain joins TRBV7-2 to TRBJ2-5, with TRBD1 as a possible D gene (6 bases). The V and J ends lost 3 bases and 2 bases respectively, with 7 bases between them. The CDR3 totals 13 residues. Germline assignment: CDR1 SGHTA and CDR2 FQGNSA. Combining the CDR3 with reference TRBV7-2 and TRBJ2-5 gives the whole variable domain GAGVSQSPSNKVTEKGKDVELRCDPISGHTALYWYRQSLGQGLEFLIYFQGNSAPDKSGLPSDRFSAERTGGSVSTLTIQRTQQEDSAVYLCASSFGTQETQYFGPGTRLLVL.

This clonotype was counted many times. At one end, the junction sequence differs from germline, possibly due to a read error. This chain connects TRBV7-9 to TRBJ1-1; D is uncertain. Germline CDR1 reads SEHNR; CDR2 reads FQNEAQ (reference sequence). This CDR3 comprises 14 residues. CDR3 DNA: TGTGCCAGCACCTTAGAGGATGGGGACACTGAAGCTTTCTTT. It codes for CASTLEDGDTEAFF.

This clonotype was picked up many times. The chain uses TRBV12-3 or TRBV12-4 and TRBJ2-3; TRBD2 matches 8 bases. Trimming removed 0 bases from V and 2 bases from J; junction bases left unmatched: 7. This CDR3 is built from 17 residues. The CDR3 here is CASSLARSSGATDTQYF. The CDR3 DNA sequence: TGTGCCAGCAGTTTAGCGCGGAGTAGCGGGGCCACAGATACGCAGTATTTT.

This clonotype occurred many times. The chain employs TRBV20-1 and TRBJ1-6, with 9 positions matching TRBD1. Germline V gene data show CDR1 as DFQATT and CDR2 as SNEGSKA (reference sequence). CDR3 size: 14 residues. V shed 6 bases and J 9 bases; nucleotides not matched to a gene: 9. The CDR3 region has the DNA TGCAGTGCCTCCCGGGACAGGGAAATTTCACCCCTCCACTTT. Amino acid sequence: CSASRDREISPLHF.

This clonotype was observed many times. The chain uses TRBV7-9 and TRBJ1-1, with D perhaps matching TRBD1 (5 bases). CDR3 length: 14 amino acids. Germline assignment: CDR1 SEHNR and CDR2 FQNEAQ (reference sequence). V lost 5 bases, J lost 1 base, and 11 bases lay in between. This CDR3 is CASSPGTWNTEAFF. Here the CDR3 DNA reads TGTGCCAGCAGCCCGGGGACGTGGAACACTGAAGCTTTCTTT. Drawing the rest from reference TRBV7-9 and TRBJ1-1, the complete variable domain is DTGVSQNPRHKITKRGQNVTFRCDPISEHNRLYWYRQTLGQGPEFLTYFQNEAQLEKSRLLSDRFSAERPKGSFSTLEIQRTEQGDSAMYLCASSPGTWNTEAFFGQGTRLTVV.

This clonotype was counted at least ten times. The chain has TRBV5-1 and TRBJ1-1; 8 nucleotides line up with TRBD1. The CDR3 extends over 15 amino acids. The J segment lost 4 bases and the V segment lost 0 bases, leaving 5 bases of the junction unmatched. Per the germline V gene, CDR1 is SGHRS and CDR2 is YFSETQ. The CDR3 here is CASSLEQGAITEAFF. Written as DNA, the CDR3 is TGCGCCAGCAGCTTGGAGCAGGGGGCGATCACTGAAGCTTTCTTT.

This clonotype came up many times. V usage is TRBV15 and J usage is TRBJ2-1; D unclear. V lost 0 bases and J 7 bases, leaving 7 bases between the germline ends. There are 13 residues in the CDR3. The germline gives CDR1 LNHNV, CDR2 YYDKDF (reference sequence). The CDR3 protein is CATSRDFGNEQFF. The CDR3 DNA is TGTGCCACCAGCAGAGATTTCGGGAATGAGCAGTTCTTC.

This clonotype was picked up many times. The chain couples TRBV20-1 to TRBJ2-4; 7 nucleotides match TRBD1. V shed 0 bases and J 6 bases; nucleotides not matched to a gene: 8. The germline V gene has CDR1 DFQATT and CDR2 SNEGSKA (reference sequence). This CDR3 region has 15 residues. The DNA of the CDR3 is TGCAGTGCTAGAGATCCGGAGACAGGGATAAACATTCAGTACTTC. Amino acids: CSARDPETGINIQYF.

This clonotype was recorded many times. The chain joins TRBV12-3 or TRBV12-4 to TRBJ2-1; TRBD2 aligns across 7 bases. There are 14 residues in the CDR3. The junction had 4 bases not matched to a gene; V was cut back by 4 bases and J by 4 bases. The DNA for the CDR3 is TGTGCCAGCAGTTCCCCGGGACTATACAATGAGCAGTTCTTC. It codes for CASSSPGLYNEQFF.

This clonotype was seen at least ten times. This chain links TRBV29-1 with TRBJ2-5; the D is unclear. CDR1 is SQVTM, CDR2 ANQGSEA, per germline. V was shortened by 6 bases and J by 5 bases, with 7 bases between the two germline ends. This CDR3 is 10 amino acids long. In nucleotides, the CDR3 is TGCAGCGTGGCCTGGGAGACCCAGTACTTC. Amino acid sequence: CSVAWETQYF.